This T cell receptor beta chain was sequenced for a study of a mutant IDH1 vaccine in newly diagnosed glioma. Study overall: Antecedent treatment encompassed radiotherapy, temozolomide, or their combination; the majority received both. V12 came at week 35, V13 at week 47.

Looked up from germline, CDR1 is SNHLY and CDR2 is FYNNEI. The CDR3 sequence is 13 residues long. V was cut by 2 bases and J by 7 bases, with 8 bases left in between. Some clones are missing from TCRdb's copy, which holds only in-frame ones; the method was immunoSEQ multiplex PCR. Found here are some 56,000 clones, approximately 75% of them singletons; the top ten hold roughly 5%. Stated time point: week 47, end of study. What each vaccine dose contained was 300 ug of mutant IDH1 20-mer peptide, accompanied by topical imiquimod. Worth noting for this clone: Antigen unknown.

The chain has TRBV2 and TRBJ1-4; D may be TRBD1 (6 bases). This receptor was taken from a man aged 45-60 years with glioma. The sample consisted of PBMCs, taken from a glioma patient whose treatment included an IDH1 peptide vaccine. The DNA for the CDR3 is TGTGCCAGCAGTGAATCAGGGGCTGAAAAACTGTTTTTT. It translates to CASSESGAEKLFF. The full variable domain, in which reference TRBV2 and TRBJ1-4 provide the parts outside the CDR3, is EPEVTQTPSHQVTQMGQEVILRCVPISNHLYFYWYRQILGQKVEFLVSFYNNEISEKSEIFDDQFSVERPDGSNFTLKIRSTKLEDSAMYFCASSESGAEKLFFGSGTQLSVL.